This entry features one T cell receptor beta chain sequence. Its antigen is as yet unknown. The data belong to a study of cytomegalovirus exposure and HLA in healthy donors. For the study at large: The platform used for the 95 to 150 validation repertoires matched that of the approximately 620 first-cohort repertoires, a later analysis reported. Study-wide results and limits: Rarity marked most TCR sequences, yet some public TCRs occurred in many donors.

The CDR3 sequence is 14 residues long. Germline CDR1 MGHDK, CDR2 SYGVNS. V was pared by 4 bases and J by 7 bases, with 5 bases of the junction left unmatched. Repertoires were generated with immunoSEQ multiplex PCR, while TCRdb's copy carries only in-frame clones and drops some. The profile covers hundreds of thousands of clones, with around 86% appearing a single time and over 0.75% taken by the ten largest. V usage is TRBV25-1 and J usage is TRBJ2-1, with TRBD1 identical over 9 bases. The TCR originated in a woman between 18 and 29 years old in good health and CMV-seronegative. The specimen was PBMCs. The CDR3 loop reads CASSGGQGRNEQFF. The CDR3 DNA reads as TGTGCCAGCAGTGGGGGACAGGGACGGAATGAGCAGTTCTTC.